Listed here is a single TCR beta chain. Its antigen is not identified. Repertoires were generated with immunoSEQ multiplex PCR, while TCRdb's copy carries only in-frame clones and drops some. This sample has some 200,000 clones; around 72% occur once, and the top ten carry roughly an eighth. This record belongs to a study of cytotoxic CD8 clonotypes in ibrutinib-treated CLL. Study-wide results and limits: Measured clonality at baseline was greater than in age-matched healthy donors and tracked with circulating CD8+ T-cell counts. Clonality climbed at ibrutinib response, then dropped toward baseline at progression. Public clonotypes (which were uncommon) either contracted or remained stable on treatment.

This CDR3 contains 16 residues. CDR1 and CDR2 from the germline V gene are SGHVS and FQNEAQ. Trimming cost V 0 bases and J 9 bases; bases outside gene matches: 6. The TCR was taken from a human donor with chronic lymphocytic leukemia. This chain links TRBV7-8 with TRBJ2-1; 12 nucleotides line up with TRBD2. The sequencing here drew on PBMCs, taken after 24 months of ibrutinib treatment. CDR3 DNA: TGTGCCAGCAGCTTAGCTGGGGCTAGCGGGAGGGCTGAGCAGTTCTTC. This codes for CASSLAGASGRAEQFF.